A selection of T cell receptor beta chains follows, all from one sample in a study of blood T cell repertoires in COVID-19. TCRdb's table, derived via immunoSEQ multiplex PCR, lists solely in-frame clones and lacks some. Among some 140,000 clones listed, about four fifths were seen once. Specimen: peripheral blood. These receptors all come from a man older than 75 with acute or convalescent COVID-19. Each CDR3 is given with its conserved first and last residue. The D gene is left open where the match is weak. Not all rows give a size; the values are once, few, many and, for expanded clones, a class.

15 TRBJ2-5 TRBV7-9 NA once TGTGCCAGCAGCTTAGTGCCTAGCGTCCAAGAGACCCAGTACTTC CASSLVPSVQETQYF
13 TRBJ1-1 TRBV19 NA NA TGTGCCAGTAGGGACAGTCCTAACACTGAAGCTTTCTTT CASRDSPNTEAFF
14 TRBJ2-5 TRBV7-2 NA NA TGTGCCAGCAGAAAGACAGAAGCGCAAGAGACCCAGTACTTC CASRKTEAQETQYF
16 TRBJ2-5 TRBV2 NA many TGTGCCAGCAGTGCGGTAGGGAGACTTAAGCAAGAGACCCAGTACTTC CASSAVGRLKQETQYF
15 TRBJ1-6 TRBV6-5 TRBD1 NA TGTGCCAGCAGTCACCGGGACAGCCATAATTCACCCCTCCACTTT CASSHRDSHNSPLHF
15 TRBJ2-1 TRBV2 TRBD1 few TGTGCCAGCAGTACGGACAGGGGGTCCTACAATGAGCAGTTCTTC CASSTDRGSYNEQFF
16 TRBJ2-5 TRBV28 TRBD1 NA TGTGCCAGCAGTACCCTCGGACAGGGCCATAAGGAGACCCAGTACTTC CASSTLGQGHKETQYF
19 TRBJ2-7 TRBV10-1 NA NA TGCGCCAGCAGTGCCCCGCGGGCCTTGCGAAAAGAGTACTCCTACGAGCAGTACTTC CASSAPRALRKEYSYEQYF
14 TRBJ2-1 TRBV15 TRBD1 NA TGTGCCACCAGATCCGACAGGGCGGTAGGTGAGCAGTTCTTC CATRSDRAVGEQFF
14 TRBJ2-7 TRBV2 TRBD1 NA TGTGCCAGCACCCGGGACAGTACCACCTACGAGCAGTACTTC CASTRDSTTYEQYF
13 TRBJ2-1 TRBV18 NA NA TGTGCCAGCTCACCAGGACAGCACAATGAGCAGTTCTTC CASSPGQHNEQFF
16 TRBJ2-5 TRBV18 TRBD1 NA TGTGCCAGCTCACCACCGATGGGACAGGCCCTGCGGACCCAGTACTTC CASSPPMGQALRTQYF
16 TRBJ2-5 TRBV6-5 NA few TGTGCCAGCAGTTACTCGGGGTTGGGGGCCCGAGAGACCCAGTACTTC CASSYSGLGARETQYF
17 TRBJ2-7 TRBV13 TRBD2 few TGTGCCAGCAGCCCACAAAGGGTAGCGGGGGCCAACACAGAGCAGTACTTC CASSPQRVAGANTEQYF
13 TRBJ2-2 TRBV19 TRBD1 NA TGTGCCAGTGGGACAGGCTTCACCGGGGAGCTGTTTTTT CASGTGFTGELFF
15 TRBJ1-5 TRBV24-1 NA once TGTGCCACCAGTGATCGACAGGTTAGCAATCAGCCCCAGCATTTT CATSDRQVSNQPQHF